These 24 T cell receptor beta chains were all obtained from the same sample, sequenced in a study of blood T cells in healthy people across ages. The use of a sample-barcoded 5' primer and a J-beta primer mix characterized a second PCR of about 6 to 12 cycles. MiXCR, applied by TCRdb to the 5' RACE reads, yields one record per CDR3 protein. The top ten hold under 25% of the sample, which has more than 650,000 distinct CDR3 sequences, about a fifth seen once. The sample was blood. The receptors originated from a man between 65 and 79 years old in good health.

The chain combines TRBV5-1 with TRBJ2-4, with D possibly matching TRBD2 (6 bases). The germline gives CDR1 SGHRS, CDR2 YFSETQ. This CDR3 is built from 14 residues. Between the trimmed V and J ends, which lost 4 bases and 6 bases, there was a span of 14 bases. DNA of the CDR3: TGCGCCAGCAGCCTGGGGGAGGCGACAAACATTCAGTACTTC. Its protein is CASSLGEATNIQYF.

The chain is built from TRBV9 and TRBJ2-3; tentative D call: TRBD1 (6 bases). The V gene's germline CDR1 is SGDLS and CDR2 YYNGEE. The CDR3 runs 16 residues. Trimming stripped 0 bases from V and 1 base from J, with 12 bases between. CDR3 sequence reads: CASSVAGTRRTDTQYF. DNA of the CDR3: TGTGCCAGCAGCGTAGCGGGGACAAGACGCACAGATACGCAGTATTTT.

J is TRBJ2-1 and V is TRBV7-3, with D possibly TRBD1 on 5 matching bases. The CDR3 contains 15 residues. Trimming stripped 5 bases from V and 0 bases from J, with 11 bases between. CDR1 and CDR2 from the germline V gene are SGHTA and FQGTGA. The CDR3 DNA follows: TGTGCCAGCAGCCTTACAGGATACTCCTACAATGAGCAGTTCTTC. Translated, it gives CASSLTGYSYNEQFF.

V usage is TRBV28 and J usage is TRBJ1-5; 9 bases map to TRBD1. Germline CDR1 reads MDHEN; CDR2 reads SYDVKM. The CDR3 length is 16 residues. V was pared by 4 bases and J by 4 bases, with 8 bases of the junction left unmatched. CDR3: CASSSWTGVENQPQHF. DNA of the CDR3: TGTGCCAGCAGTTCCTGGACAGGGGTGGAAAATCAGCCCCAGCATTTT.

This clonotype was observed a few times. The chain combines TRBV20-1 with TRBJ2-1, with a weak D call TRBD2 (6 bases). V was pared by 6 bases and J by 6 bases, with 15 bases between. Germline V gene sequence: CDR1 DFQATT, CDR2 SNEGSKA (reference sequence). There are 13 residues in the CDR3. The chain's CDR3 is CSAVHRDSNEQFF. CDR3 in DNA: TGCAGTGCCGTACACCGGGACTCCAATGAGCAGTTCTTC.

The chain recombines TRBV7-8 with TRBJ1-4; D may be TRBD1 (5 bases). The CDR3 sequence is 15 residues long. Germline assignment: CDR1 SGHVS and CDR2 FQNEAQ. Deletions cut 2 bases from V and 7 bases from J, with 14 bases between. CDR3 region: CASSLFGQGFEKLFF. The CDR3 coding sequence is TGTGCCAGCAGCTTATTTGGTCAGGGCTTTGAAAAACTGTTTTTT.

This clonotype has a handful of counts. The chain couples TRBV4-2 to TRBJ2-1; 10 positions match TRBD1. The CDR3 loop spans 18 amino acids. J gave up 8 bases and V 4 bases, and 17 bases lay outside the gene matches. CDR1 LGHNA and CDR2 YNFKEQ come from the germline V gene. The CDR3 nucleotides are TGTGCCAGCAGCCCAACGACAGGGGGCAAACCTTTATCGGATGAGCAGTTCTTC. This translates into CASSPTTGGKPLSDEQFF.

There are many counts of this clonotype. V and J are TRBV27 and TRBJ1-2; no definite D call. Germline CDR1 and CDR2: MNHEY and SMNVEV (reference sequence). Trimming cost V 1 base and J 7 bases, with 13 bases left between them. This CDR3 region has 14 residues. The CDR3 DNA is TGTGCCAGCAGTTTATTAGCGGGATCGAGTGGCTACACCTTC. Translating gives CASSLLAGSSGYTF.

The CDR3 DNA follows: TGTGCCAGCAGCGTAGCTGCTTCCCAAGAGACCCAGTACTTC. Protein product: CASSVAASQETQYF. The chain recombines TRBV9 with TRBJ2-5; D is uncertain. V dropped 0 bases and J dropped 1 base, with 7 bases sitting between them. This CDR3 spans 14 amino acids. The germline V gene encodes CDR1 SGDLS and CDR2 YYNGEE.

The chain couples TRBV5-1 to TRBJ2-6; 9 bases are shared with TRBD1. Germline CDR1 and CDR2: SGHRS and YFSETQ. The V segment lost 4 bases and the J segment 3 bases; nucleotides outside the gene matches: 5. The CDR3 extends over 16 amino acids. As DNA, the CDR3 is TGCGCCAGCAGCGACAGGGGGTTGGATGGGGCCAACGTCCTGACTTTC. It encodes CASSDRGLDGANVLTF.

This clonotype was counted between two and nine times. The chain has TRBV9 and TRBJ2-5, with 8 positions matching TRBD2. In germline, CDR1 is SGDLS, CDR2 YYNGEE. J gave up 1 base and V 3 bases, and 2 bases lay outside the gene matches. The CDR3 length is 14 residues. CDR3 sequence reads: CASSEGLVQETQYF. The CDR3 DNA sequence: TGTGCCAGCAGCGAGGGACTAGTCCAAGAGACCCAGTACTTC.

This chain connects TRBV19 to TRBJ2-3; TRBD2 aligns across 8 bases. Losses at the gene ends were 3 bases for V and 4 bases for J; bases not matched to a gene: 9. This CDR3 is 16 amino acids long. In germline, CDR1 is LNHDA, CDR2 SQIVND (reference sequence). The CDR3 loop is CASSIEVAGFADTQYF. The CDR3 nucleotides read TGTGCCAGTAGTATCGAGGTAGCGGGGTTCGCAGATACGCAGTATTTT.

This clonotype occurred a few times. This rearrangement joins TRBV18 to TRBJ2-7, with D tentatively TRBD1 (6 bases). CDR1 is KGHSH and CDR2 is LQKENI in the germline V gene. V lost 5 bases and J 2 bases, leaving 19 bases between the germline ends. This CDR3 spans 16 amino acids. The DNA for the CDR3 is TGTGCCAGCTCATCGAGATCAGGGGTATTAACCTACGAGCAGTACTTC. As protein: CASSSRSGVLTYEQYF. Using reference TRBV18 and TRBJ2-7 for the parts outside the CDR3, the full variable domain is NAGVMQNPRHLVRRRGQEARLRCSPMKGHSHVYWYRQLPEEGLKFMVYLQKENIIDESGMPKERFSAEFPKEGPSILRIQQVVRGDSAAYFCASSSRSGVLTYEQYFGPGTRLTVT.

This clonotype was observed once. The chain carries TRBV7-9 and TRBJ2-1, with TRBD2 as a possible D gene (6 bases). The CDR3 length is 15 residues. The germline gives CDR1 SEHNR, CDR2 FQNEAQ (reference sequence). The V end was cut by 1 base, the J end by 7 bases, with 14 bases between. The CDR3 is CASSLGGAGLNEQFF. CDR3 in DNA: TGTGCCAGCAGCTTAGGGGGAGCGGGCTTGAATGAGCAGTTCTTC.

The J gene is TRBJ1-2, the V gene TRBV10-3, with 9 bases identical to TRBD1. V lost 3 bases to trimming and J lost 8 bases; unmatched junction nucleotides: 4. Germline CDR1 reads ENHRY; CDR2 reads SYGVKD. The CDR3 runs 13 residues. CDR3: CAISDGQGMGYTF. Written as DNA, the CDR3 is TGTGCCATCAGTGATGGACAGGGGATGGGCTACACCTTC.

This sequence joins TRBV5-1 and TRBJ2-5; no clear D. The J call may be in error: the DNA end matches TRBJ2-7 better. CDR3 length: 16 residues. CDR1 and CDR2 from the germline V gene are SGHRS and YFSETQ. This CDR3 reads CASSLEPRTPLHEQYF. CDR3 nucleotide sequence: TGCGCCAGCAGCTTGGAACCGAGGACGCCGTTACACGAGCAGTACTTC.

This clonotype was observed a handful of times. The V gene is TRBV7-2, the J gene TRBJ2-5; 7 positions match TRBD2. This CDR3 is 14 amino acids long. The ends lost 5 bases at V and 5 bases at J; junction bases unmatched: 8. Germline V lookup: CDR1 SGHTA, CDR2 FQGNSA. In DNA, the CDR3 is TGTGCCAGCAGCACGTTGGGGGGGTATGAGACCCAGTACTTC. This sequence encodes CASSTLGGYETQYF.

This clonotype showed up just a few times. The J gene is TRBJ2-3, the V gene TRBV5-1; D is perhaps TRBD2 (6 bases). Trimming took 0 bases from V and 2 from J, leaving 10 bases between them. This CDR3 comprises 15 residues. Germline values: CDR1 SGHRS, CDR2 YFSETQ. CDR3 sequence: CASSLDPGDTDTQYF. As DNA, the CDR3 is TGCGCCAGCAGCTTGGATCCGGGAGACACAGATACGCAGTATTTT.

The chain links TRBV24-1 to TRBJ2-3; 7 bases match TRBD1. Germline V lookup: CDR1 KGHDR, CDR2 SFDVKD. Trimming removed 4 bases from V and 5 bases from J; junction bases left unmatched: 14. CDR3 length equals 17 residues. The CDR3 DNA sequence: TGTGCCACCAGTGACCCAACCGGGACAGCCGGGCGAGATACGCAGTATTTT. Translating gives CATSDPTGTAGRDTQYF.

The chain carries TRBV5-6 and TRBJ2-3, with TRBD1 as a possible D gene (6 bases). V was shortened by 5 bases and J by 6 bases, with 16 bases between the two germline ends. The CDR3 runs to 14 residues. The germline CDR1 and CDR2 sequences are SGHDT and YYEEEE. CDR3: CASRTRGMMDTQYF. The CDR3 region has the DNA TGTGCCAGCAGGACCAGGGGAATGATGGATACGCAGTATTTT.

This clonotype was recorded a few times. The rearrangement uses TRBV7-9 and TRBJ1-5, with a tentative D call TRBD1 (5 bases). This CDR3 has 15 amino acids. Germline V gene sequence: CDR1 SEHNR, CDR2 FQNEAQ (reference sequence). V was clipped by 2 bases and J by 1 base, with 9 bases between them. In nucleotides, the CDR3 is TGTGCCAGCAGCTTAACCGGGGACAGCAATCAGCCCCAGCATTTT. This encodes CASSLTGDSNQPQHF.

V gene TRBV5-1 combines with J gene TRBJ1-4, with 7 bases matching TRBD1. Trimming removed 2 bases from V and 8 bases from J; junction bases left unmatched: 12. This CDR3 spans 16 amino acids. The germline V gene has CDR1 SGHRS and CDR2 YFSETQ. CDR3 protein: CASSFSTGLIREKLFF. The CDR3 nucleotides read TGCGCCAGCAGCTTTTCGACAGGGCTAATAAGGGAAAAACTGTTTTTT.

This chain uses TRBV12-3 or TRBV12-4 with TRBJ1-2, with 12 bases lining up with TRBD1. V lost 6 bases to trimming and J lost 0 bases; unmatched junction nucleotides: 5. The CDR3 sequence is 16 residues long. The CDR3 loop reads CASSPGQGASNYGYTF. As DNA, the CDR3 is TGTGCCAGCAGCCCGGGACAGGGGGCGTCTAACTATGGCTACACCTTC.

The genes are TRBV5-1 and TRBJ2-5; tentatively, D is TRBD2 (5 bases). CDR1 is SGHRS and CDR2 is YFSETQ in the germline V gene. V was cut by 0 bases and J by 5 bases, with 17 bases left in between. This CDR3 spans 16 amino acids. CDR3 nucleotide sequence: TGCGCCAGCAGCTTGGCCCGAGGGCTCTCCGGCGAGACCCAGTACTTC. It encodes CASSLARGLSGETQYF.